These 20 T cell receptor beta chains were sequenced from one sample in a study of blood T cell repertoires in COVID-19. Profiling relied on immunoSEQ multiplex PCR, and the TCRdb table lists in-frame clones only, not all of them. The table includes about 360,000 clones, less than 90% detected once. The sequencing input was peripheral blood. The source is a woman between 55 and 75 years old with COVID-19, enrolled during active disease.

This clone was found a few times. The chain joins TRBV7-9 to TRBJ2-1; maybe TRBD2 (5 bases). CDR3 length: 14 amino acids. The V end lost 4 bases, the J end lost 4 bases, and 11 bases lay between the germline ends. The germline gives CDR1 SEHNR, CDR2 FQNEAQ (reference sequence). DNA of the CDR3: TGTGCCAGCAGCTCAAGAGGAGGTTACAATGAGCAGTTCTTC. Its protein is CASSSRGGYNEQFF.

This clone was found once. Here the CDR3 reads CSASKAAGGDGELFF. The CDR3 DNA is TGCAGTGCTAGTAAAGCTGCGGGGGGCGACGGGGAGCTGTTTTTT. The rearrangement links TRBV20-1 to TRBJ2-2; TRBD2 agrees at 8 bases. Germline values: CDR1 DFQATT, CDR2 SNEGSKA (reference sequence). The CDR3 runs 15 residues. The ends lost 3 bases at V and 7 bases at J; junction bases unmatched: 10.

V usage is TRBV27 and J usage is TRBJ2-1; D unclear. Germline CDR1 reads MNHEY; CDR2 reads SMNVEV (reference sequence). This CDR3 is built from 15 residues. Trimming cost V 1 base and J 0 bases, with 7 bases left between them. As DNA, the CDR3 is TGTGCCAGCAGTTTATATAGAGACTCCTACAATGAGCAGTTCTTC. Translated: CASSLYRDSYNEQFF.

J is TRBJ2-7 and V is TRBV4-1, with D possibly TRBD2 on 6 matching bases. The ends were cut back, 0 bases at V and 2 bases at J, with 14 bases in the middle. This CDR3 is 16 amino acids long. Germline V lookup: CDR1 MGHRA, CDR2 YSYEKL. The CDR3 DNA follows: TGCGCCAGCAGCCAAGATCCGGCTAGCGTTGCCTACGAGCAGTACTTC. Protein: CASSQDPASVAYEQYF.

This chain uses TRBV7-2 with TRBJ1-1, with TRBD1 as a possible D gene (5 bases). V lost 4 bases to trimming and J lost 0 bases, with 6 bases between them. CDR3 length: 13 residues. Germline-derived CDR1 and CDR2 are SGHTA and FQGNSA. The CDR3 DNA follows: TGTGCCAGCAGCTGGGGCATGAACACTGAAGCTTTCTTT. It translates to CASSWGMNTEAFF.

V and J are TRBV7-9 and TRBJ2-4; perhaps TRBD2 as D (5 bases). In germline, CDR1 is SEHNR, CDR2 FQNEAQ (reference sequence). The CDR3 has 16 residues. With 8 bases removed from V and 1 base from J, the gap between germline ends came to 18 bases. The CDR3 coding sequence is TGTGCCAGCGCGAGCGGCACTTCGGAGGCCAAAAACATTCAGTACTTC. It codes for CASASGTSEAKNIQYF. Together with reference TRBV7-9 and TRBJ2-4, the CDR3 gives the full variable domain: DTGVSQNPRHKITKRGQNVTFRCDPISEHNRLYWYRQTLGQGPEFLTYFQNEAQLEKSRLLSDRFSAERPKGSFSTLEIQRTEQGDSAMYLCASASGTSEAKNIQYFGAGTRLSVL.

This rearrangement joins TRBV19 to TRBJ1-1; D call uncertain. V shed 9 bases and J shed 5 bases, with 10 bases lying between them. The CDR3 runs 11 residues. From germline, CDR1 is LNHDA and CDR2 SQIVND (reference sequence). The CDR3, as DNA: TGTGCCAGCAGTCTCGGGACTGAAGCTTTCTTT. Amino acids: CASSLGTEAFF.

This clone was found once. V and J are TRBV10-2 and TRBJ2-7, with 7 positions matching TRBD1. J was trimmed by 5 bases and V by 8 bases; bases with no gene match: 12. Looked up from germline, CDR1 is WSHSY and CDR2 is SAAADI. This CDR3 is 14 amino acids long. The CDR3 coding sequence is TGCGCCAGCGGAGACAGGGAAGTAGACCACGAGCAGTACTTC. Its translation is CASGDREVDHEQYF.

The rearrangement links TRBV6-2 or TRBV6-3 to TRBJ1-1; D call uncertain. This CDR3 region has 14 residues. Germline CDR1 and CDR2: MNHEY and SVGEGT. Trimming took off 0 bases at V and 5 bases at J, with 10 bases between the two ends. In DNA form, the CDR3 reads TGTGCCAGCAGTTACTCGATAGAGGGTACTGAAGCTTTCTTT. Protein sequence: CASSYSIEGTEAFF.

V usage is TRBV3-1 (or the pseudogene TRBV3-2) and J usage is TRBJ2-6; tentatively, D is TRBD1 (5 bases). The germline V gene has CDR1 LGHDT and CDR2 YNNKEL (reference sequence). The CDR3 consists of 18 residues. V was shortened by 2 bases and J by 4 bases, with 18 bases between the two germline ends. The CDR3 region has the DNA TGTGCCAGCAGCCAAAAGGGGTTGCTCGGTTGGGGGGCCAACGTCCTGACTTTC. Translating it yields CASSQKGLLGWGANVLTF.

The genes are TRBV3-1 (or the pseudogene TRBV3-2) and TRBJ1-2; no firm D call. Germline CDR1 reads LGHDT; CDR2 reads YNNKEL (reference sequence). V lost 4 bases to trimming and J lost 8 bases, with 14 bases between them. The CDR3 has 13 residues. The CDR3 sequence is CASSPAGVAGYTF. The CDR3 nucleotides read TGTGCCAGCAGCCCAGCCGGGGTGGCGGGCTACACCTTC.

V is TRBV20-1 and J is TRBJ2-5; D is possibly TRBD2 (6 bases). The CDR3 contains 13 residues. Germline loops: CDR1 DFQATT, CDR2 SNEGSKA (reference sequence). V was cut by 3 bases and J by 3 bases, with 11 bases left in between. CDR3 bases: TGCAGTGCTAGTTGGGGACTGAAAGAGACCCAGTACTTC. Protein product: CSASWGLKETQYF.

The J gene is TRBJ1-2, the V gene TRBV15, with D possibly matching TRBD1 (6 bases). Germline lookup yields CDR1 LNHNV and CDR2 YYDKDF (reference sequence). V dropped 4 bases and J dropped 7 bases, with 19 bases sitting between them. There are 15 residues in the CDR3. The CDR3 protein is CATSIVQRGGGGYTF. DNA for the CDR3: TGTGCCACCAGCATAGTACAGAGGGGGGGTGGTGGCTACACCTTC.

This chain connects TRBV14 to TRBJ2-1, with 10 bases lining up with TRBD2. Per the germline V gene, CDR1 is SGHDN and CDR2 is FVKESK. The CDR3 sequence is 18 residues long. With 4 bases clipped from V and 1 base from J, the junction kept 10 bases outside the gene matches. DNA for the CDR3: TGTGCCAGCAGCCGCCTCGTAGCGGGGGGTAGGTCCTACAATGAGCAGTTCTTC. It is translated as CASSRLVAGGRSYNEQFF.

This chain's CDR3 is CASSQDWGGNQPQHF. The CDR3 DNA sequence: TGCGCCAGCAGCCAAGATTGGGGGGGCAATCAGCCCCAGCATTTT. This rearrangement joins TRBV4-3 to TRBJ1-5, with D perhaps TRBD1 (5 bases). The CDR3 runs to 15 residues. V gave up 0 bases and J gave up 2 bases, with 8 bases separating them. In germline, CDR1 is LGHNA, CDR2 YSLEER.

This sequence joins TRBV2 and TRBJ1-5; tentative D call: TRBD1 (5 bases). CDR1 and CDR2 from the germline V gene are SNHLY and FYNNEI. This CDR3 has 11 amino acids. V gave up 3 bases and J gave up 15 bases, with 12 bases separating them. DNA of the CDR3: TGTGCCAGCAGTGATGGCGGAAGGGGGCATTTT. Translating it yields CASSDGGRGHF.

With regard to this clone: Different DNA sequences within this sample yield the same CDR3. The CDR3 protein is CASSLQMNTEAFF. CDR3 nucleotides: TGCGCCAGCAGCTTGCAGATGAACACTGAAGCTTTCTTT. The chain is built from TRBV5-1 and TRBJ1-1; D gene unclear. The germline V and J ends were trimmed by 1 base and 0 bases, with 4 bases remaining between them. CDR3 length: 13 residues. Germline values: CDR1 SGHRS, CDR2 YFSETQ.

The chain uses TRBV6-5 and TRBJ2-7, with D possibly TRBD1 on 5 matching bases. Trimming left V 0 bases short and J 0 bases short, with 12 bases between. CDR3 size: 16 residues. The germline CDR1 and CDR2 sequences are MNHEY and SVGAGI. Written as DNA, the CDR3 is TGTGCCAGCAGTTACTCGAGCAGGGTCCCCTCCTACGAGCAGTACTTC. This sequence encodes CASSYSSRVPSYEQYF.

The V call is TRBV4-2, the J call TRBJ1-4, with 8 positions matching TRBD1. Germline V gene sequence: CDR1 LGHNA, CDR2 YNFKEQ. The CDR3 covers 14 residues. Trimming cost V 0 bases and J 6 bases; bases outside gene matches: 0. CDR3 amino acids: CASSQEDRDEKLFF. CDR3 DNA sequence: TGTGCCAGCAGCCAAGAGGACAGGGATGAAAAACTGTTTTTT.

The J gene is TRBJ1-5, the V gene TRBV3-1 (or the pseudogene TRBV3-2); 7 nucleotides line up with TRBD1. CDR3 length equals 15 residues. V was pared by 4 bases and J by 6 bases, with 9 bases of the junction left unmatched. The germline gives CDR1 LGHDT, CDR2 YNNKEL (reference sequence). The CDR3 DNA sequence: TGTGCCAGCAGCCGAAACACAGGGGAAGGTCAGCCCCAGCATTTT. Translation gives CASSRNTGEGQPQHF.